The 3 T cell receptor beta chains given below trace back to one sample, sequenced in a study of blood T cell repertoires in COVID-19. The data were produced by immunoSEQ multiplex PCR, yet TCRdb's version contains in-frame clones alone and is incomplete. In the table there are fewer than 150,000 clones, around 91% of which are singletons. Sequenced: peripheral blood. The receptors derive from a woman aged 55-75 years with COVID-19, enrolled during active disease.

CDR3 region: CASSIGGTGNQPQHF. The DNA of the CDR3 is TGTGCCAGTAGTATCGGCGGGACAGGCAATCAGCCCCAGCATTTT. V gene TRBV19 combines with J gene TRBJ1-5, with TRBD1 identical over 7 bases. This CDR3 comprises 15 residues. The junction had 4 bases not matched to a gene; V was cut back by 3 bases and J by 2 bases. Germline V gives CDR1 LNHDA, CDR2 SQIVND (reference sequence).

The chain recombines TRBV9 with TRBJ1-1; D unclear. The CDR3 totals 16 residues. Per the germline V gene, CDR1 is SGDLS and CDR2 is YYNGEE. Trimming cost V 1 base and J 1 base, with 14 bases left between them. The CDR3 loop reads CASSVSSRGPNTEAFF. The CDR3 DNA reads TGTGCCAGCAGCGTATCCTCGCGAGGGCCGAACACTGAAGCTTTCTTT.

The CDR3 region is CASSILAGGPHEQFF. The DNA for the CDR3 is TGTGCCAGTAGTATTCTAGCGGGGGGGCCGCATGAGCAGTTCTTC. The chain is built from TRBV19 and TRBJ2-1; the match to TRBD2 covers 12 bases. Germline CDR1 reads LNHDA; CDR2 reads SQIVND (reference sequence). J was trimmed by 8 bases and V by 3 bases; bases with no gene match: 5. The CDR3 consists of 15 residues.